These 2 T cell receptor beta chains share one sample of origin, sequenced in a study of blood T cell repertoires in COVID-19. Assay used: immunoSEQ multiplex PCR; TCRdb lists only in-frame clones, some missing. The top ten clones hold 4.5% to 6% of a sample with tens of thousands of clones, about 89% of them seen once. The source material was peripheral blood. These receptors came from a man aged 45-65 years with active or convalescent COVID-19.

V usage is TRBV27 and J usage is TRBJ1-6; 9 nucleotides agree with TRBD1. The CDR3 consists of 16 residues. V was pared by 3 bases and J by 6 bases, with 6 bases of the junction left unmatched. The V gene's germline CDR1 is MNHEY and CDR2 SMNVEV (reference sequence). CDR3 sequence reads: CASSFTGGAGNSPLHF. The CDR3 DNA is TGTGCCAGCAGTTTTACAGGGGGCGCGGGTAATTCACCCCTCCACTTT.

V usage is TRBV25-1 and J usage is TRBJ2-3; 8 nucleotides agree with TRBD2. The trim removed 2 bases at V and 4 bases at J, leaving 8 bases unmatched. This CDR3 comprises 16 residues. The germline CDR1 and CDR2 sequences are MGHDK and SYGVNS. The CDR3 is CASSEARAGAADTQYF. CDR3 in DNA: TGTGCCAGCAGTGAAGCCCGAGCGGGGGCAGCAGATACGCAGTATTTT.